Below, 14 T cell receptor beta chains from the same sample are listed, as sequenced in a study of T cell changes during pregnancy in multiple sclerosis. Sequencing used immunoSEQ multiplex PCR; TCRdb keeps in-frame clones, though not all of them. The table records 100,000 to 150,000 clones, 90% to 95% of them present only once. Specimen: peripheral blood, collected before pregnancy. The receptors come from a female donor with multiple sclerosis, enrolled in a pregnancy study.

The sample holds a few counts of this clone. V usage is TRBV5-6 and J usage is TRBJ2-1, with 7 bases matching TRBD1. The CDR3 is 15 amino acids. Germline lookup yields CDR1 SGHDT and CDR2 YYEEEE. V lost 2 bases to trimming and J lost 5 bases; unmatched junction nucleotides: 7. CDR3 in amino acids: CASSLTTGFHNEQFF. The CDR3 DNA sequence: TGTGCCAGCAGCTTAACGACAGGGTTCCACAATGAGCAGTTCTTC.

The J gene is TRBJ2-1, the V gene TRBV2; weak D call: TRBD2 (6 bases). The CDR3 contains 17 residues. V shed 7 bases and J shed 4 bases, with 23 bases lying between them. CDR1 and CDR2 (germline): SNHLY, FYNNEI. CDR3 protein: CASMRELARIGYNEQFF. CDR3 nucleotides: TGTGCCAGCATGAGGGAACTAGCCCGCATCGGTTACAATGAGCAGTTCTTC.

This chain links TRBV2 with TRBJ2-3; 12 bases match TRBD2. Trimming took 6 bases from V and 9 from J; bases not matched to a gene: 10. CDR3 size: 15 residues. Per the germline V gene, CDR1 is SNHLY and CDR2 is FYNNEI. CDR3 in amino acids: CASSRLAGAPDTQYF. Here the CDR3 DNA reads TGTGCCAGCAGCCGACTAGCGGGGGCCCCGGACACGCAGTATTTT.

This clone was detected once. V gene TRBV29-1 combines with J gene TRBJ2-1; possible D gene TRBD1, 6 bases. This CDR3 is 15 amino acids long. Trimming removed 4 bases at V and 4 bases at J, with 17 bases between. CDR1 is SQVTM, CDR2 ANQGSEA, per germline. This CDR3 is CSVGTEVQIYNEQFF. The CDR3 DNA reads TGCAGCGTTGGGACAGAGGTCCAAATTTACAATGAGCAGTTCTTC.

The chain's CDR3 is CASSSLAPGEQYF. DNA of the CDR3: TGTGCCAGTAGTAGTCTAGCGCCGGGGGAGCAGTACTTC. The chain recombines TRBV19 with TRBJ2-7; weak D call: TRBD2 (6 bases). This CDR3 region has 13 residues. Looked up from germline, CDR1 is LNHDA and CDR2 is SQIVND (reference sequence). V lost 4 bases and J lost 7, with 14 bases in between.

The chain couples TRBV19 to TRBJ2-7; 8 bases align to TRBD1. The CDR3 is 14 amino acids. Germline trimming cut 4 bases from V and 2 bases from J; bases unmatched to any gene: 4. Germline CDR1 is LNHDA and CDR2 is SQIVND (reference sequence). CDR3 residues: CASSTGQGAYEQYF. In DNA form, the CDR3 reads TGTGCCAGTAGTACCGGACAGGGCGCCTACGAGCAGTACTTC.

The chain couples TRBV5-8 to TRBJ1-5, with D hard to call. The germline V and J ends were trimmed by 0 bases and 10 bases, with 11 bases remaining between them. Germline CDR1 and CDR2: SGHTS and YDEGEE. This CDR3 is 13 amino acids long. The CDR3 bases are TGTGCCAGCAGCTTGGGTACCGGGTTCCCCCAGCATTTT. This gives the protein CASSLGTGFPQHF. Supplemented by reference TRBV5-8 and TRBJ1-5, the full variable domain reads EAGVTQSPTHLIKTRGQQATLRCSPISGHTSVYWYQQALGLGLQFLLWYDEGEERNRGNFPPRFSGRQFPNYSSELNVNALELEDSALYLCASSLGTGFPQHFGDGTRLSIL.

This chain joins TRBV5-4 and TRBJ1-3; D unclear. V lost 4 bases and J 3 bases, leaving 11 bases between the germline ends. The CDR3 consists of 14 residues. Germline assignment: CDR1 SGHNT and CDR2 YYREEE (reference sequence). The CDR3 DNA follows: TGTGCCAGCAGCGCCGGGATGGGTGGAAACACCATATATTTT. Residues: CASSAGMGGNTIYF.

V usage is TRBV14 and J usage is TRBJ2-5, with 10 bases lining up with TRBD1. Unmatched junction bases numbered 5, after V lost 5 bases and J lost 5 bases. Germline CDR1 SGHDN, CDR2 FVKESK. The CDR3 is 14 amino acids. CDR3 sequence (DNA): TGTGCCAGCAGCGACAGGGGGCGCAGGGAGACCCAGTACTTC. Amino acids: CASSDRGRRETQYF.

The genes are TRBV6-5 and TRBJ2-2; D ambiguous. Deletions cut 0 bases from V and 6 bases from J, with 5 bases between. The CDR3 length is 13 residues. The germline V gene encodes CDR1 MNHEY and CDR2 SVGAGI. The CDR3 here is CASSYSLPGELFF. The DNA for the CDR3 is TGTGCCAGCAGTTACTCGCTACCCGGGGAGCTGTTTTTT.

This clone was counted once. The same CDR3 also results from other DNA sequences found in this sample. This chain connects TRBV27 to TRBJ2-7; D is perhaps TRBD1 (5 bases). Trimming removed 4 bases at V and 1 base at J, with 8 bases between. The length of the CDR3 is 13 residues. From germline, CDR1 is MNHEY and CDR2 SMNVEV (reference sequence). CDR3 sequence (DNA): TGTGCCAGCAGTTGGGGCGGTTCCTACGAGCAGTACTTC. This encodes CASSWGGSYEQYF.

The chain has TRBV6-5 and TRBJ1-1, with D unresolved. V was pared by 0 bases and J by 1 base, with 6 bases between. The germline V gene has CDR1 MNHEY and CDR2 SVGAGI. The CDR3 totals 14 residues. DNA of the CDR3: TGTGCCAGCAGTTACTCGTGGCAGAACACTGAAGCTTTCTTT. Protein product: CASSYSWQNTEAFF.

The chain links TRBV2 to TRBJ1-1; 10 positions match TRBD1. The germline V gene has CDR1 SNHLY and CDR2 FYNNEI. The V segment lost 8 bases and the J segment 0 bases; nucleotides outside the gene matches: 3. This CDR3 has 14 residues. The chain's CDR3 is CASGTGAMNTEAFF. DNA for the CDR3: TGTGCCAGCGGGACAGGGGCAATGAACACTGAAGCTTTCTTT.

CDR3 protein: CASRGHTGELFF. For the CDR3, the DNA is TGCGCCAGCAGGGGGCACACCGGGGAGCTGTTTTTT. The gene calls are TRBV5-1 and TRBJ2-2; tentatively, D is TRBD1 (5 bases). CDR1 is SGHRS, CDR2 YFSETQ, per germline. CDR3 length: 12 amino acids. Between the trimmed V and J ends, which lost 5 bases and 3 bases, there was a span of 5 bases.